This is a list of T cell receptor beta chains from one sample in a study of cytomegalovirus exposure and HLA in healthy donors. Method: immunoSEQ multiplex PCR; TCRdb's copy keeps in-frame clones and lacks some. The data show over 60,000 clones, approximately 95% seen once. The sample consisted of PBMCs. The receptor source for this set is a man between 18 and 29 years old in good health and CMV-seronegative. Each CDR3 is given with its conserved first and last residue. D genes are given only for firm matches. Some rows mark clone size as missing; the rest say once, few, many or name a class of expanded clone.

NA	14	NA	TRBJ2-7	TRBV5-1	CASSLGIDNYEQYF	TGCGCCAGCAGCTTGGGTATCGACAACTACGAGCAGTACTTC
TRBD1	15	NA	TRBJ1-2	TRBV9	CASSVNSRQGLGYTF	TGTGCCAGCAGCGTAAATTCTAGACAGGGCCTAGGCTACACCTTC
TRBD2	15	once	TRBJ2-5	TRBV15	CATSSTSGSQETQYF	TGTGCCACCAGCTCGACTAGCGGGTCCCAAGAGACCCAGTACTTC
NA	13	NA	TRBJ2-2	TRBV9	CASQDSNTGELFF	TGTGCCTCCCAGGACTCGAACACCGGGGAGCTGTTTTTT
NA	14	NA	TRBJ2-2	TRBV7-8	CASSSGGRIGELFF	TGTGCCAGCAGCTCAGGTGGGAGAATCGGGGAGCTGTTTTTT
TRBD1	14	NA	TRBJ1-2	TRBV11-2	CASSTDRAYYGYTF	TGTGCCAGCAGCACGGACAGGGCCTACTATGGCTACACCTTC
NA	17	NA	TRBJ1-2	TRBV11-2	CASSLPTGVGRNYGYTF	TGTGCCAGCAGCTTACCAACCGGGGTGGGCAGAAACTATGGCTACACCTTC
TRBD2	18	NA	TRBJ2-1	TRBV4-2	CASSQDGLAGVNYNEQFF	TGTGCCAGCAGCCAAGATGGACTAGCGGGGGTCAACTACAATGAGCAGTTCTTC
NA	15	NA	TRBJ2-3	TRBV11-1	CASSGGAGGTDTQYF	TGTGCCAGCAGCGGAGGGGCAGGGGGGACAGATACGCAGTATTTT
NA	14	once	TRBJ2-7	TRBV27	CASSNPGGSYEQYF	TGTGCCAGCAGTAACCCAGGAGGGTCCTACGAGCAGTACTTC
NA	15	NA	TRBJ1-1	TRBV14	CASSQELGENTEAFF	TGTGCCAGCAGCCAAGAATTGGGAGAGAACACTGAAGCTTTCTTT
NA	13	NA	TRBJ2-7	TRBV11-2	CAGGVAATYEQYF	TGTGCCGGCGGGGTGGCAGCAACCTACGAGCAGTACTTC
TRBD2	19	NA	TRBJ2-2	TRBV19	CASSFGLAGGRLGAGELFF	TGTGCCAGTAGTTTCGGACTAGCGGGGGGAAGGTTGGGAGCCGGGGAGCTGTTTTTT
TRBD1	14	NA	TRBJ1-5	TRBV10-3	CAIRGTGDNQPQHF	TGTGCCATCAGAGGGACAGGGGACAATCAGCCCCAGCATTTT
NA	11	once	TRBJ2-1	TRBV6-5	CATTGLHEQFF	TGTGCCACCACAGGGCTGCATGAGCAGTTCTTC
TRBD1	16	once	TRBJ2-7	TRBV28	CASSLGGTGVGKEQYF	TGTGCCAGCAGTTTAGGTGGGACAGGGGTCGGTAAGGAGCAGTACTTC
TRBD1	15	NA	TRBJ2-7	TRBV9	CASSPGTGVVNEQYF	TGTGCCAGCAGCCCAGGGACAGGGGTTGTTAACGAGCAGTACTTC
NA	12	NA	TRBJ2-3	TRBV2	CASSAPSNTQYF	TGTGCCAGCAGTGCCCCTAGCAACACGCAGTATTTT
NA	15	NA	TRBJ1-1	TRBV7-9	CASRPPGGGGASAFF	TGTGCCAGCAGACCACCCGGGGGTGGGGGTGCGAGTGCTTTCTTT
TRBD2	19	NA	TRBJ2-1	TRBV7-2	CASSLAWGVAGEVYNEQFF	TGTGCCAGCAGCTTAGCTTGGGGGGTAGCGGGGGAGGTATACAATGAGCAGTTCTTC
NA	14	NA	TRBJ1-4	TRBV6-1	CASSQGGTGEKLFF	TGTGCCAGCTCCCAGGGAGGTACAGGTGAAAAACTGTTTTTT
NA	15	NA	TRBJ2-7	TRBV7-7	CASSLGGGLKNEQYF	TGTGCTAGCAGCTTAGGTGGGGGCCTTAAAAACGAGCAGTACTTC
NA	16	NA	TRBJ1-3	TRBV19	CASSIRQGGSGNTIYF	TGTGCCAGTAGTATCCGTCAGGGCGGCTCTGGAAACACCATATATTTT
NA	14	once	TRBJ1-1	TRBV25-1	CASSDPTENTEAFF	TGTGCCAGCAGTGACCCGACAGAGAACACTGAAGCTTTCTTT
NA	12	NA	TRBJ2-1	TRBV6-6	CASGGAKNEQFF	TGTGCCAGCGGGGGGGCCAAAAATGAGCAGTTCTTC
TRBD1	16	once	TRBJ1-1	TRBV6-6	CASSYSRDRVGTEAFF	TGTGCCAGCAGTTACTCCCGGGACAGGGTGGGAACTGAAGCTTTCTTT
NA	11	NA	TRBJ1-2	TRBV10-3	CAISATYGYTF	TGTGCCATCAGTGCTACCTATGGCTACACCTTC
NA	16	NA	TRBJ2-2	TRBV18	CASSPYPGLEAGELFF	TGTGCCAGCTCTCCCTATCCAGGGCTTGAGGCCGGGGAGCTGTTTTTT